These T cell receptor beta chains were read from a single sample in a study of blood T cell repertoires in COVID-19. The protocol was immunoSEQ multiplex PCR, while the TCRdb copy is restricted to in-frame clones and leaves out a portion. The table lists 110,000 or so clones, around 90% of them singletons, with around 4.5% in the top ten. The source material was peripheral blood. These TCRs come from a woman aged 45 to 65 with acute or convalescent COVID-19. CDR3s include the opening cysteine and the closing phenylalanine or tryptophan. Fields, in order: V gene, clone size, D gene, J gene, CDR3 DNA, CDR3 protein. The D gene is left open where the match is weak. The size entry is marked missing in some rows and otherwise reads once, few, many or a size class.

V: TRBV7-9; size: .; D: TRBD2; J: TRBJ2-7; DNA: TGTGCCAGCAGCTTGGGCGGGGGGGCCTACGAGCAGTACTTC; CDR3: CASSLGGGAYEQYF
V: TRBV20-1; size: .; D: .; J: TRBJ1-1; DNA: TGCAGTGCCACGGTGAACACTGAAGCTTTCTTT; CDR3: CSATVNTEAFF
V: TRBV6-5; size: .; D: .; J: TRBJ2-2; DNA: TGTGCCAGCAGAGGCAGGCTGAACACCGGGGAGCTGTTTTTT; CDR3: CASRGRLNTGELFF
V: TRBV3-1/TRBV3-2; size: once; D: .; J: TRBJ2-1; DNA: TGTGCCAGCAATTTCGGACTAGGGGGTTACAATGAGCAGTTCTTC; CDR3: CASNFGLGGYNEQFF
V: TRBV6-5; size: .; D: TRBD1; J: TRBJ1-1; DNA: TGTGCCAGCAGTTACTCGACGACAGGGCCGAACACTGAAGCTTTCTTT; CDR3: CASSYSTTGPNTEAFF
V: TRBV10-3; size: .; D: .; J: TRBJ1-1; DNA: TGTGCCATCAGTACAGGTACTGAAGCTTTCTTT; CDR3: CAISTGTEAFF
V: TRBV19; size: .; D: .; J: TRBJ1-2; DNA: TGTGCCAGTAGTATAGTACAGGGTGGGATCTATGGCTACACCTTC; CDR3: CASSIVQGGIYGYTF
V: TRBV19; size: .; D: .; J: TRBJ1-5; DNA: TGTGCCAGTAGTATACAGGTTGGGCGCAATCAGCCCCAGCATTTT; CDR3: CASSIQVGRNQPQHF
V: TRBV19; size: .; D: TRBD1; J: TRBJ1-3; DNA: TGTGCCAGTAGTCAAAAGGGACAGCTCTCTGGAAACACCATATATTTT; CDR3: CASSQKGQLSGNTIYF
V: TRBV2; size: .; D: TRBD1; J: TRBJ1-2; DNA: TGTGCCAGCAGTTTGACAGGGAGAGATGGCTACACCTTC; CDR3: CASSLTGRDGYTF
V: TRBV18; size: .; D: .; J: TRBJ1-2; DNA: TGTGCCAGCTCCCCAAACCCCAGAAACTATGGCTACACCTTC; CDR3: CASSPNPRNYGYTF
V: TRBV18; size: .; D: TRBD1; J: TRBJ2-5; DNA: TGTGCCAGCTCACCGTACAGGGGGCAGGTTCCGGGAGAGACCCAGTACTTC; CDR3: CASSPYRGQVPGETQYF
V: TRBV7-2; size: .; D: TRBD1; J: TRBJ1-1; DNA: TGTGCCAGCAGCTGGAAGGGACAGCTTAACACTGAAGCTTTCTTT; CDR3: CASSWKGQLNTEAFF
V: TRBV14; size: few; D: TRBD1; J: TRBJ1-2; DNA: TGTGCCAGCAGCTCGCACAGGGGTTATGGCTACACCTTC; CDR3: CASSSHRGYGYTF
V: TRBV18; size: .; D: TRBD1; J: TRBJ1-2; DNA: TGTGCCAGCTCACCAACGGGACAGGCCTCCTATGGCTACACCTTC; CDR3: CASSPTGQASYGYTF
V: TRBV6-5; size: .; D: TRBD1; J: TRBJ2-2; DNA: TGTGCCAGCAGGCTGGGCTTACAGGGGCCCGGGGAGCTGTTTTTT; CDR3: CASRLGLQGPGELFF
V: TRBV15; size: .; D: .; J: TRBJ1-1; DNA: TGTGCCACCAGCCCACAGGGAGTGAACACTGAAGCTTTCTTT; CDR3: CATSPQGVNTEAFF
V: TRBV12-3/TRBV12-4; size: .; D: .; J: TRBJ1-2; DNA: TGTGCCAGCAGTTTGCAGGGGAGACGAGGCTACACCTTC; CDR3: CASSLQGRRGYTF
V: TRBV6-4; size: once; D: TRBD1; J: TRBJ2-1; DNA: TGTGCCAGCAGTTTAGAGACAGGGGGTGAGCAGTTCTTC; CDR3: CASSLETGGEQFF
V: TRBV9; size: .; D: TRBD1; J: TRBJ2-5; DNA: TGTGCCAGCAGCCCGGGGACAGTTAAAGAGACCCAGTACTTC; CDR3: CASSPGTVKETQYF
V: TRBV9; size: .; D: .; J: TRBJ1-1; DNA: TGTGCCAGCTCCGGGATCAACACTGAAGCTTTCTTT; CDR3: CASSGINTEAFF
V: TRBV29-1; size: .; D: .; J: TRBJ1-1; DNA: TGCAGCGTTGTGACAGCATTGAACACTGAAGCTTTCTTT; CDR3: CSVVTALNTEAFF
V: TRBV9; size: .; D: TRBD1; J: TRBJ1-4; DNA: TGTGCCAGCAGCCAGGGACAGAGTAATGAAAAACTGTTTTTT; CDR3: CASSQGQSNEKLFF
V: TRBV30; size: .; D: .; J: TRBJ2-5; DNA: TGTGCCTGGAGCCCTAGCGTGGAGACCCAGTACTTC; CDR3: CAWSPSVETQYF
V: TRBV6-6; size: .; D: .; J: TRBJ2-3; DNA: TGTGCCAGCAGTTATGGGACTCTGGGCACAGATACGCAGTATTTT; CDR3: CASSYGTLGTDTQYF
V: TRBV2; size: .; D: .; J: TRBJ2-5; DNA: TGTGCCAGCACCTTCGAAGAGACCCAGTACTTC; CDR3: CASTFEETQYF
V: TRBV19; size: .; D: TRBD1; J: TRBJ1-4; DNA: TGTGCCAGTAGGGCCACAGGGGGGTCGGGCGAAAAACTGTTTTTT; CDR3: CASRATGGSGEKLFF
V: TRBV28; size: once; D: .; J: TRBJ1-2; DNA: TGTGCCAGCACTGGCGATCGGGGGGCAGAATATATCATTTATAACTATGGCTACACCTTC; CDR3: CASTGDRGAEYIIYNYGYTF
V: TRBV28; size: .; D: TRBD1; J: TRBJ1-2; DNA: TGTGCCAGCAGTTCCGGTAGGGGGCTCGCCTATGGCTACACCTTC; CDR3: CASSSGRGLAYGYTF
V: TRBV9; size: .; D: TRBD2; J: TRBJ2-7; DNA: TGTGCCAGCAGCGAGGCAGCGGGAGGCCATCACTCCTACGAGCAGTACTTC; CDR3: CASSEAAGGHHSYEQYF
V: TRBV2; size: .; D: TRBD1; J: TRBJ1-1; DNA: TGTGCCAGCGGGAGACAGGGGGACACTGAAGCTTTCTTT; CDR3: CASGRQGDTEAFF
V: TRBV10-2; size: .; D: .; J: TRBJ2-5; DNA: TGCGCCACTTCTCCTTCTTCTCCTCAAGAGACCCAGTACTTC; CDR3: CATSPSSPQETQYF
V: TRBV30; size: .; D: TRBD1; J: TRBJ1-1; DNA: TGTGCCTGGAGTCTCGGGACAGGGCGTACTGAAGCTTTCTTT; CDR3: CAWSLGTGRTEAFF
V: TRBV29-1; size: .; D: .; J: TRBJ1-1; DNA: TGCAGCGTTGTCAGGACAGCCATGAACACTGAAGCTTTCTTT; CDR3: CSVVRTAMNTEAFF
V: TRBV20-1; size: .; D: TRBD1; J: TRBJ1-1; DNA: TGCAGTGCTAGTCCGGGACAGCGAAAGAACACTGAAGCTTTCTTT; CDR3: CSASPGQRKNTEAFF
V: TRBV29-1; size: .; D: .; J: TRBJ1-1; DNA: TGCAGCGTTGAGGGGGGTATGAACACTGAAGCTTTCTTT; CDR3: CSVEGGMNTEAFF
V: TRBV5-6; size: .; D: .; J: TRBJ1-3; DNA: TGTGCCAGCAGTCAGCGTCCCTCTGGAAACACCATATATTTT; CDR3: CASSQRPSGNTIYF
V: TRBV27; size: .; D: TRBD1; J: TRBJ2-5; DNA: TGTGCCAGCAGTCCAGCCCACAGGGGTCTCGAGACCCAGTACTTC; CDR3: CASSPAHRGLETQYF
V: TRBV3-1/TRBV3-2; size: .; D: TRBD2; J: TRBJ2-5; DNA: TGTGCCAGCAGCTTCAAGGCCCGGGGGGAAGAGACCCAGTACTTC; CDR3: CASSFKARGEETQYF
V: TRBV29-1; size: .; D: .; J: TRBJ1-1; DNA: TGCAGCGTCCAAGAGAATATTAAGAACACTGAAGCTTTCTTT; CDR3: CSVQENIKNTEAFF
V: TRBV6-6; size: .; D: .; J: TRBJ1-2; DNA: TGTGCCAGCAGTTACTCGCAGGGGAGCTATGGCTACACCTTC; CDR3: CASSYSQGSYGYTF
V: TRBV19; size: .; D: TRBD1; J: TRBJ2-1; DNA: TGTGCCAGTAGTAACCCGATCCGGGACAGGGGGGACAATGAGCAGTTCTTC; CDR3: CASSNPIRDRGDNEQFF
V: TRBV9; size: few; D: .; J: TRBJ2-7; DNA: TGTGCCAGCAGCGTAGAGGGGGGGACCTACGAGCAGTACTTC; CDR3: CASSVEGGTYEQYF
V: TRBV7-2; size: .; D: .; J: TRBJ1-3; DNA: TGTGCCAGCAGCTTTGGCCTCTCTGGAAACACCATATATTTT; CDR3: CASSFGLSGNTIYF
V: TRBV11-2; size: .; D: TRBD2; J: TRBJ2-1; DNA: TGTGCCAGCAGCTTCGGGAGGCACAATGAGCAGTTCTTC; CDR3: CASSFGRHNEQFF